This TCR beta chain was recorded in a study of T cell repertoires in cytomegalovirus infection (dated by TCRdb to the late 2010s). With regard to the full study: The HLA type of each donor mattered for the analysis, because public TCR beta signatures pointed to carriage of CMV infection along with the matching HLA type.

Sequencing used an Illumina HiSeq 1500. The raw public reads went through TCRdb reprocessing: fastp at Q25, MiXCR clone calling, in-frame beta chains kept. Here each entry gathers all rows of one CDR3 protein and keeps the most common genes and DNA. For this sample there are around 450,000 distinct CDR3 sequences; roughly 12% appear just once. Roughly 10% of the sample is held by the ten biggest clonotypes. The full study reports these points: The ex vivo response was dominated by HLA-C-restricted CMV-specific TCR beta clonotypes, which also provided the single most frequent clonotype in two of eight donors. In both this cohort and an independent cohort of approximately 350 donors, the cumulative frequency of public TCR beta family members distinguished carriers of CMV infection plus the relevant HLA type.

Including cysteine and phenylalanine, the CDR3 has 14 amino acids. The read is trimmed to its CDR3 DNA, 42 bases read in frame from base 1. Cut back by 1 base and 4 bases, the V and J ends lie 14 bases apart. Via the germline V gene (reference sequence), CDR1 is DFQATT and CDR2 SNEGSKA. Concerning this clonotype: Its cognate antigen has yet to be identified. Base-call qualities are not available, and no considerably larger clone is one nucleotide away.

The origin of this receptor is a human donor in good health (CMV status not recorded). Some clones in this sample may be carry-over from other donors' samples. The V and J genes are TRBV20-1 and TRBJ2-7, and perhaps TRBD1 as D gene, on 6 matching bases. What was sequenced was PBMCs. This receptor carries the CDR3 CSARGWTETYEQYF. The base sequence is TGCAGTGCTAGAGGTTGGACAGAGACTTACGAGCAGTACTTC.